A selection of T cell receptor beta chains follows, all from one sample in a study of T cell responses to AZD1222 COVID-19 vaccine. This table comes from immunoSEQ multiplex PCR, and its TCRdb copy is limited to in-frame clones, with some not included. The sample records over 40,000 clones, approximately 86% being singletons. The sample was peripheral blood, taken on day 0 of AZD1222 vaccination. These receptors were taken from an adult in good health. The CDR3 runs from the conserved cysteine through the conserved F or W. The D gene is left open where the match is weak. Where a row states a size, it is once, few, many or the class of an expanded clone; other rows omit it.

>NA|NA|TRBJ2-7|TRBV6-5
CASSFRDTSSEQYF
TGTGCCAGCAGTTTCCGGGACACCTCCTCCGAGCAGTACTTC
>NA|few|TRBJ1-6|TRBV4-1
CASSQDQRGLNSPLHF
TGCGCCAGCAGCCAAGATCAAAGGGGCTTGAATTCACCCCTCCACTTT
>TRBD2|NA|TRBJ2-1|TRBV29-1
CSVEDERLASYNEQFF
TGCAGCGTTGAAGACGAGAGACTAGCGTCCTACAATGAGCAGTTCTTC
>NA|NA|TRBJ1-5|TRBV27
CASSWGLYQPQHF
TGTGCCAGCAGTTGGGGCCTTTATCAGCCCCAGCATTTT
>NA|NA|TRBJ1-4|TRBV27
CASSYLPGEKLFF
TGTGCCAGCAGTTACCTTCCCGGCGAAAAACTGTTTTTT
>TRBD2|few|TRBJ2-1|TRBV2
CASSDRSSGNNEQFF
TGTGCCAGCAGTGATAGATCTAGCGGTAACAATGAGCAGTTCTTC
>NA|NA|TRBJ1-5|TRBV19
CACLKFSNQPQHF
TGTGCATGCTTGAAGTTTAGCAATCAGCCCCAGCATTTT
>NA|NA|TRBJ2-3|TRBV7-2
CASSLERPDTQYF
TGTGCCAGCAGCTTAGAGCGGCCAGATACGCAGTATTTT
>NA|NA|TRBJ2-1|TRBV5-1
CASSVARYNEQFF
TGCGCCAGCAGCGTAGCCAGGTACAATGAGCAGTTCTTC
>TRBD1|NA|TRBJ1-4|TRBV6-5
CASSYGTGSEKLFF
TGTGCCAGCAGTTACGGGACAGGGTCAGAAAAACTGTTTTTT
>TRBD1|many|TRBJ2-2|TRBV28
CASRPLGQGEDGELFF
TGTGCCAGCAGACCCCTTGGACAGGGGGAGGACGGGGAGCTGTTTTTT
>NA|once|TRBJ2-3|TRBV5-6
CASSLVLKFTDTQYF
TGTGCCAGCAGCTTGGTGCTAAAATTCACAGATACGCAGTATTTT
>NA|NA|TRBJ2-5|TRBV19
CASWGKGSQETQYF
TGTGCCAGTTGGGGTAAGGGGTCCCAAGAGACCCAGTACTTC
>NA|NA|TRBJ2-7|TRBV3-1/TRBV3-2
CASSSAEPIYEQYF
TGTGCCAGCAGCTCTGCAGAACCAATCTACGAGCAGTACTTC
>TRBD1|few|TRBJ1-1|TRBV6-2/TRBV6-3
CASSIRTGNTEAFF
TGTGCCAGCAGTATCCGGACAGGTAACACTGAAGCTTTCTTT
>NA|NA|TRBJ2-5|TRBV28
CASGTFTQETQYF
TGTGCCAGTGGGACATTTACTCAAGAGACCCAGTACTTC
>NA|few|TRBJ1-2|TRBV10-3
CAISESYINYGYTF
TGTGCCATCAGTGAGTCGTACATTAACTATGGCTACACCTTC
>NA|NA|TRBJ2-3|TRBV6-2/TRBV6-3
CASSSGKGLSTDTQYF
TGTGCCAGCAGTTCCGGGAAGGGGCTTAGCACAGATACGCAGTATTTT
>NA|NA|TRBJ2-7|TRBV6-6
CASGTPSSYEQYF
TGTGCCAGCGGGACACCGAGCTCCTACGAGCAGTACTTC
>TRBD1|NA|TRBJ1-1|TRBV5-4
CASSGGTANTEAFF
TGTGCCAGCAGCGGCGGGACAGCGAACACTGAAGCTTTCTTT
>NA|once|TRBJ1-3|TRBV7-8
CASGLYGGLISGNTIYF
TGTGCCAGCGGACTGTATGGTGGGCTTATCTCTGGAAACACCATATATTTT
>TRBD2|few|TRBJ2-3|TRBV28
CASSFKTSGTPTDTQYF
TGTGCCAGCAGTTTTAAGACTAGCGGGACCCCCACAGATACGCAGTATTTT
>TRBD2|few|TRBJ2-2|TRBV9
CASSVALSGGDTGELFF
TGTGCCAGCAGCGTAGCTTTAAGCGGGGGGGACACCGGGGAGCTGTTTTTT
>NA|NA|TRBJ1-1|TRBV28
CASSLMWAESTEAFF
TGTGCCAGCAGTTTAATGTGGGCAGAAAGCACTGAAGCTTTCTTT
>NA|NA|TRBJ2-1|TRBV7-9
CASSTLEGALYNEQFF
TGTGCCAGCAGCACCCTCGAGGGAGCGTTATACAATGAGCAGTTCTTC
>NA|few|TRBJ1-3|TRBV20-1
CSALSGNTIYF
TGCAGTGCTCTAAGTGGAAACACCATATATTTT
>NA|once|TRBJ1-3|TRBV6-6
CASSYSSFSGNTIYF
TGTGCCAGCAGTTACTCAAGTTTCTCTGGAAACACCATATATTTT
>NA|NA|TRBJ2-1|TRBV12-3/TRBV12-4
CASSLGTVDEQFF
TGTGCCAGCAGTCTAGGGACCGTGGATGAGCAGTTCTTC
>NA|few|TRBJ2-3|TRBV6-5
CASKPGVGDTQYF
TGTGCCAGCAAACCGGGAGTTGGAGATACGCAGTATTTT
>TRBD2|NA|TRBJ2-1|TRBV3-1/TRBV3-2
CASSHGGRFSYNEQFF
TGTGCCAGCAGCCACGGCGGGAGGTTCTCCTACAATGAGCAGTTCTTC
>NA|many|TRBJ2-7|TRBV11-2
CASAPSRDSLYEQYF
TGTGCCAGCGCCCCGAGTCGCGATTCGCTATACGAGCAGTACTTC
>NA|NA|TRBJ1-2|TRBV6-5
CASSSGQRFRGYTF
TGTGCCAGCAGTTCGGGCCAAAGGTTTCGCGGCTACACCTTC
>NA|once|TRBJ1-5|TRBV28
CASRLLGSPAQPQHF
TGTGCCAGCAGACTTTTGGGGAGTCCGGCCCAGCCCCAGCATTTT
>TRBD2|NA|TRBJ2-2|TRBV10-3
CAIRGAGETGELFF
TGTGCCATCAGGGGTGCGGGAGAGACCGGGGAGCTGTTTTTT
>TRBD1|NA|TRBJ2-6|TRBV25-1
CASSETGAGSGANVLTF
TGTGCCAGCAGTGAGACAGGGGCCGGCTCTGGGGCCAACGTCCTGACTTTC
>TRBD1|NA|TRBJ2-2|TRBV7-3
CASSYGTDTGELFF
TGTGCCAGCAGCTATGGGACAGACACCGGGGAGCTGTTTTTT
>TRBD1|NA|TRBJ1-5|TRBV2
CASSEMTGGNQPQHF
TGTGCCAGCAGTGAAATGACAGGGGGCAATCAGCCCCAGCATTTT
>TRBD1|medium-sized|TRBJ1-5|TRBV5-6
CASSTTGVSNQPQHF
TGTGCCAGCAGCACAACAGGGGTGAGCAATCAGCCCCAGCATTTT
>NA|NA|TRBJ2-5|TRBV27
CASSLSGGVWETQYF
TGTGCCAGCAGTTTAAGCGGTGGGGTTTGGGAGACCCAGTACTTC
>TRBD2|NA|TRBJ2-3|TRBV10-3
CAISVGGDTDTQYF
TGTGCCATCAGTGTCGGGGGGGACACAGATACGCAGTATTTT
>NA|NA|TRBJ1-5|TRBV6-5
CASSHTDTYTQPQHF
TGTGCCAGCAGTCACACGGACACGTACACGCAGCCCCAGCATTTT
>NA|NA|TRBJ1-5|TRBV7-8
CASSLAHGGGQPQHF
TGTGCCAGCAGCTTAGCGCATGGCGGTGGCCAGCCCCAGCATTTT
>TRBD1|NA|TRBJ1-3|TRBV19
CASSTGRDRRNTIYF
TGTGCCAGTAGTACCGGTCGGGACAGGAGGAACACCATATATTTT
>NA|NA|TRBJ1-1|TRBV19
CASSIQTGTEAFF
TGTGCCAGTAGTATTCAAACGGGGACTGAAGCTTTCTTT
>TRBD1|NA|TRBJ2-1|TRBV24-1
CATSDPGQGVSEQFF
TGTGCCACCAGTGACCCGGGGCAGGGGGTAAGTGAGCAGTTCTTC
>TRBD2|NA|TRBJ2-1|TRBV18
CASSPLAGGLDEQFF
TGTGCCAGCTCACCACTAGCGGGAGGGCTCGATGAGCAGTTCTTC
>NA|NA|TRBJ2-5|TRBV7-3
CASSTQAGPGETQYF
TGTGCCAGCAGTACTCAGGCGGGGCCTGGGGAGACCCAGTACTTC
>NA|once|TRBJ1-1|TRBV5-1
CASSPQAGGANTEAFF
TGCGCCAGCAGCCCACAGGCGGGGGGAGCGAACACTGAAGCTTTCTTT
>NA|NA|TRBJ1-2|TRBV6-5
CASSYSSGNYGYTF
TGTGCCAGCAGTTACTCGTCAGGGAACTATGGCTACACCTTC
>NA|NA|TRBJ2-5|TRBV18
CASSPKRETQYF
TGTGCCAGCTCACCCAAGCGAGAGACCCAGTACTTC
>TRBD1|once|TRBJ2-7|TRBV5-1
CASRQGTRSSYEQYF
TGCGCCAGCAGACAGGGGACCCGAAGCTCCTACGAGCAGTACTTC
>TRBD1|NA|TRBJ2-5|TRBV5-4
CASSFRDRASTQYF
TGTGCCAGCAGCTTCCGGGACAGGGCTAGTACCCAGTACTTC
>TRBD1|NA|TRBJ2-4|TRBV3-1/TRBV3-2
CASSARGQNIQYF
TGTGCCAGCAGCGCTAGGGGGCAAAACATTCAGTACTTC